Listed here are 15 T cell receptor beta chains from one sample, sequenced in a study of blood T cell repertoires in COVID-19. The assay was immunoSEQ multiplex PCR, and TCRdb's table has in-frame clones only and misses some. The sample includes 150,000 to 200,000 clones, 82% seen only once; the top ten take about 10%. The specimen was peripheral blood. These receptors all come from an elderly woman with active or convalescent COVID-19.

The V call is TRBV10-3, the J call TRBJ2-7, with 8 bases aligning to TRBD1. The CDR3 consists of 15 residues. V shed 1 base and J 8 bases; nucleotides not matched to a gene: 10. CDR1 ENHRY and CDR2 SYGVKD come from the germline V gene. In DNA, the CDR3 is TGTGCCATCAGTGAGTACGGACAGGGTGCTACACAGCAGTACTTC. It translates to CAISEYGQGATQQYF.

The J gene is TRBJ1-1, the V gene TRBV18; 9 bases align to TRBD1. CDR3 length: 17 amino acids. Germline values: CDR1 KGHSH, CDR2 LQKENI. V shed 0 bases and J 2 bases; nucleotides not matched to a gene: 7. Here the CDR3 reads CASSPPSSDRGNTEAFF. Here the CDR3 DNA reads TGTGCCAGCTCACCACCTTCCTCGGACAGGGGTAACACTGAAGCTTTCTTT.

The chain employs TRBV28 and TRBJ2-7, with a tentative D call TRBD2 (6 bases). This CDR3 spans 16 amino acids. In germline, CDR1 is MDHEN, CDR2 SYDVKM. V was cut by 6 bases and J by 1 base, with 19 bases left in between. The chain's CDR3 is CASSPIGTAISYEQYF. For the CDR3, the DNA is TGTGCCAGCAGCCCCATTGGGACTGCGATATCCTACGAGCAGTACTTC.

The chain couples TRBV19 to TRBJ1-1; TRBD1 matches at 8 bases. Trimming at V came to 4 bases and at J to 3 bases, leaving 7 bases not matched to a gene. The CDR3 is 15 amino acids. The germline CDR1 and CDR2 sequences are LNHDA and SQIVND (reference sequence). The CDR3 here is CASSKTDRGYTEAFF. In DNA, the CDR3 is TGTGCCAGTAGTAAAACCGACAGGGGCTACACTGAAGCTTTCTTT.

Only one count was recorded for this clone. This chain connects TRBV21-1 to TRBJ2-7; the table's D gene call, TRBD1, was not cross checked with the DNA. TRBV21-1 is given as a pseudogene. The CDR3 runs to 16 residues. The CDR3 coding sequence is TGTGCCAGCAGCAAAGGTGGTACAGCTATTTCCTACGAGCAGTACTTC. Translation gives CASSKGGTAISYEQYF.

This clone was found once. The chain is built from TRBV6-5 and TRBJ1-5, with 8 nucleotides matching TRBD1. The CDR3 contains 14 residues. Germline CDR1 MNHEY, CDR2 SVGAGI. After removal of 7 bases from V and 7 bases from J, the junction contained 9 bases not matched to a gene. CDR3 sequence (DNA): TGTGCCAGCAACACAGGGGGACTTGGGCAGCCCCAGCATTTT. It translates to CASNTGGLGQPQHF.

This chain links TRBV7-3 with TRBJ2-2, with a possible D match to TRBD2 (6 bases). Trimming cost V 1 base and J 4 bases, with 10 bases left between them. Germline V lookup: CDR1 SGHTA, CDR2 FQGTGA. The CDR3 has 15 residues. CDR3: CASSLNSGLTGELFF. In nucleotides, the CDR3 is TGTGCCAGCAGCTTAAATTCGGGACTCACCGGGGAGCTGTTTTTT. Supplemented by reference TRBV7-3 and TRBJ2-2, the full variable domain reads GAGVSQTPSNKVTEKGKYVELRCDPISGHTALYWYRQSLGQGPEFLIYFQGTGAADDSGLPNDRFFAVRPEGSVSTLKIQRTERGDSAVYLCASSLNSGLTGELFFGEGSRLTVL.

V and J are TRBV25-1 and TRBJ1-1; TRBD1 matches at 8 bases. Germline-derived CDR1 and CDR2 are MGHDK and SYGVNS. CDR3 length: 13 residues. With 5 bases clipped from V and 3 bases from J, the junction kept 2 bases outside the gene matches. The CDR3 loop is CASSQTGDTEAFF. As DNA, the CDR3 is TGTGCCAGCAGTCAGACAGGGGACACTGAAGCTTTCTTT.

The CDR3 DNA sequence: TGTGCCAGCAGCGTCCGGGCGGGGGGCGAGACCCAGTACTTC. It is translated as CASSVRAGGETQYF. The chain employs TRBV7-3 and TRBJ2-5, with 8 bases matching TRBD2. The CDR3 is made up of 14 amino acids. Germline V lookup: CDR1 SGHTA, CDR2 FQGTGA. The V gene end was trimmed by 5 bases and the J gene end by 5 bases; junction bases not matched to a gene: 7.

This chain connects TRBV29-1 to TRBJ2-3, with D possibly TRBD1 on 5 matching bases. Germline V gives CDR1 SQVTM, CDR2 ANQGSEA. Trimming took 4 bases from V and 1 from J, leaving 9 bases between them. The CDR3 consists of 13 residues. The CDR3: CSVVVGGTDTQYF. The CDR3 DNA reads as TGCAGCGTTGTAGTAGGGGGCACAGATACGCAGTATTTT.

This rearrangement joins TRBV2 to TRBJ1-2, with D maybe TRBD1 (5 bases). Per the germline V gene, CDR1 is SNHLY and CDR2 is FYNNEI. Trimming removed 6 bases at V and 2 bases at J, with 13 bases between. This CDR3 comprises 14 residues. CDR3 region: CASRRQGGNYGYTF. The CDR3 nucleotides are TGTGCCAGCAGGAGGCAGGGTGGGAACTATGGCTACACCTTC.

The rearrangement joins TRBV23-1 to TRBJ1-1; D is unclear. TRBV23-1 is given ORF status, its function remaining uncertain. Trimming left V 0 bases short and J 6 bases short, with 8 bases between. The CDR3 totals 13 residues. The CDR3 nucleotides read TGCGCCAGCAGTCAATCAACGGGAGCTGAAGCTTTCTTT. Amino acids: CASSQSTGAEAFF.

The chain has TRBV6-1 and TRBJ2-7; TRBD2 aligns across 12 bases. From germline, CDR1 is MNHNS and CDR2 SASEGT. The ends lost 6 bases at V and 1 base at J; junction bases unmatched: 4. This CDR3 contains 15 residues. CDR3 loop: CASRFGTSGSYEQYF. The DNA of the CDR3 is TGTGCCAGCAGATTCGGGACTAGCGGGTCCTACGAGCAGTACTTC.

This sequence joins TRBV7-2 and TRBJ2-5; TRBD1 matches 8 bases. Per the germline V gene, CDR1 is SGHTA and CDR2 is FQGNSA. The CDR3 loop spans 15 amino acids. The V and J ends lost 5 bases and 5 bases, in that order; junction bases with no gene match: 10. The CDR3 DNA reads as TGTGCCAGCAGCCCTCGGCGACAGGGGTGGGAGACCCAGTACTTC. Encoded protein: CASSPRRQGWETQYF.

This clone was seen a handful of times. The chain combines TRBV6-5 with TRBJ1-5; no clear D gene. Per the germline V gene, CDR1 is MNHEY and CDR2 is SVGAGI. There are 11 residues in the CDR3. V lost 5 bases and J 10 bases, leaving 9 bases between the germline ends. The CDR3, as DNA: TGTGCCAGCAGTAATCGGGGTCCCCAGCATTTT. Translation: CASSNRGPQHF.